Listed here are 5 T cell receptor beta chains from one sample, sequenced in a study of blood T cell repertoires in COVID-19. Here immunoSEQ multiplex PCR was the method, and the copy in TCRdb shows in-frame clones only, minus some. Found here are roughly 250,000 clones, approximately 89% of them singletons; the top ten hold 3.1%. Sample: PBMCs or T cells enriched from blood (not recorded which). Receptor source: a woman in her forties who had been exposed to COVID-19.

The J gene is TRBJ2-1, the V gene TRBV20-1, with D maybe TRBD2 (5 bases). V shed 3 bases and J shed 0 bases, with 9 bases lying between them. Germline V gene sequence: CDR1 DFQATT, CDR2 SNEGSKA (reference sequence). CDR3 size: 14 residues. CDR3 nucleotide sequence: TGCAGTGCTAGTGGCGGGCTCTCCTACAATGAGCAGTTCTTC. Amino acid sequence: CSASGGLSYNEQFF.

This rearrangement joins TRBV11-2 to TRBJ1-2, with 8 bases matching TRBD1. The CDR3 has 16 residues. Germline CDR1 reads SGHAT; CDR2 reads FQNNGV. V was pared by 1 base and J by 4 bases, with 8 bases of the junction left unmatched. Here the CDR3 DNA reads TGTGCCAGCAGCTTAGGCCGGACAGGGCCTTCCTATGGCTACACCTTC. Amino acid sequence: CASSLGRTGPSYGYTF.

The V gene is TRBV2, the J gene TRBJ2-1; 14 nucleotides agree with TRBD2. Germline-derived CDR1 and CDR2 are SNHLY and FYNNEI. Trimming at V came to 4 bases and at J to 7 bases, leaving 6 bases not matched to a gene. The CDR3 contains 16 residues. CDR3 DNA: TGTGCCAGCAGTGGCCCCGGGACTAGCGGGAGAAATGAGCAGTTCTTC. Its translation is CASSGPGTSGRNEQFF.

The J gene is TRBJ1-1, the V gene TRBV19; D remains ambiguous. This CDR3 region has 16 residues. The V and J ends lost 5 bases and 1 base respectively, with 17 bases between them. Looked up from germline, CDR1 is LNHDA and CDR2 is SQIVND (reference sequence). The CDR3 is CASSGPLGQQNTEAFF. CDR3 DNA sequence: TGTGCCAGTAGTGGCCCTTTGGGCCAGCAGAACACTGAAGCTTTCTTT.

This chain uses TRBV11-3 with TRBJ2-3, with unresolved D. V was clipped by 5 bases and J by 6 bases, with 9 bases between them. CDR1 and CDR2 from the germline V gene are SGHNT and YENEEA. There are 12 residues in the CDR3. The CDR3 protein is CASSPHTDTQYF. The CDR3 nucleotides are TGTGCCAGCAGCCCGCACACGGATACGCAGTATTTT.